Detailed here is one T cell receptor (beta chain). The data are from a study of blood T cell repertoires in COVID-19. Across the whole study: Italy, Spain and the United States were the sources of the convalescent and acute COVID-19 samples. Sources were T cells, B-cell-depleted T cells, or PBMCs; the material itself was cDNA or gDNA.

V was pared by 5 bases and J by 3 bases, with 6 bases of the junction left unmatched. Germline CDR1 reads SQVTM; CDR2 reads ANQGSEA. CDR3 length equals 13 residues. Authors' analysis steps: By means of reference gene primer amplification, nucleated cell counts were estimated. Clones were sequenced by immunoSEQ multiplex PCR, and TCRdb holds only the in-frame ones, with some missing. Clone size and the V and J calls come from that table; the DNA yielded D and trimming. The table includes more than 150,000 clones, 80% to 90% detected once. This sequence originates from a woman between 65 and 79 years old with acute or convalescent COVID-19. What was sequenced was peripheral blood. This rearrangement joins TRBV29-1 to TRBJ1-2; 7 nucleotides align to TRBD1. The CDR3 coding sequence is TGCAGCGTTTCTTACAGGGGTGACTATGGCTACACCTTC. Its protein is CSVSYRGDYGYTF. The variable domain in full, completed from reference TRBV29-1 and TRBJ1-2, reads SAVISQKPSRDICQRGTSLTIQCQVDSQVTMMFWYRQQPGQSLTLIATANQGSEATYESGFVIDKFPISRPNLTFSTLTVSNMSPEDSSIYLCSVSYRGDYGYTFGSGTRLTVV.